These T cell receptor beta chains were read from a single sample in a study of cytomegalovirus exposure and HLA in healthy donors. Assay: immunoSEQ multiplex PCR; the TCRdb copy retains only in-frame clones and omits some. The sample has about 120,000 clones; 72% are singletons. Sequenced material: PBMCs. Receptors originate from a man aged 25 to 45 in good health and CMV-seronegative. The CDR3 runs from the conserved cysteine through the conserved F or W. Fields, in order: V gene, D gene, J gene, clone size, CDR3 DNA, CDR3 protein. A D gene is named only where the DNA matches it firmly. Clone size, where shown, is once, few, many, or a class for clones that have expanded.

TRBV5-4	.	TRBJ1-5	.	TGTGCCAGCAGCCCGGAGGGGTCAAATCAGCCCCAGCATTTT	CASSPEGSNQPQHF
TRBV6-5	.	TRBJ2-5	.	TGTGCCAGCAGTTACCAGGGGATGGGAGAGACCCAGTACTTC	CASSYQGMGETQYF
TRBV7-8	TRBD2	TRBJ2-5	.	TGTGCCAGCAGCTTAGAAGCGGGGGTTAAAGAGACCCAGTACTTC	CASSLEAGVKETQYF
TRBV6-5	TRBD1	TRBJ2-7	.	TGTGCCAGCACCCCGGGACAGGGTTACGAGCAGTACTTC	CASTPGQGYEQYF
TRBV6-4	.	TRBJ2-7	.	TGTGCCAGCAGTGGCCAGGAATACGAGCAGTACTTC	CASSGQEYEQYF
TRBV25-1	TRBD1	TRBJ2-3	.	TGTGCCAGCAGTGCAATCCGGGACAGGGGGAGAAATACGCAGTATTTT	CASSAIRDRGRNTQYF
TRBV28	.	TRBJ1-1	.	TGTGCCAGCAGTTTAAGTGGGACAACCAACACTGAAGCTTTCTTT	CASSLSGTTNTEAFF
TRBV28	.	TRBJ1-2	few	TGTGCCAGCAGACCACTTGGGGCGGACTATGGCTACACCTTC	CASRPLGADYGYTF
TRBV6-1	TRBD2	TRBJ2-3	.	TGTGCCAGCAGTGAAGATGGCGGGGGGGCCGTAGATACGCAGTATTTT	CASSEDGGGAVDTQYF
TRBV28	TRBD1	TRBJ1-1	.	TGTGCCAGCAGCTCCGGGACAGGGATACCTGAAGCTTTCTTT	CASSSGTGIPEAFF
TRBV11-2	.	TRBJ2-3	.	TGTGCCAGCAGCTTAGATTCAACAGGGATCACAGATACGCAGTATTTT	CASSLDSTGITDTQYF
TRBV6-1	TRBD2	TRBJ2-7	once	TGTGCCAGCAGTGGTGTAGCGGGGGGGTCCTACGAGCAGTACTTC	CASSGVAGGSYEQYF
TRBV2	TRBD1	TRBJ2-7	.	TGTGCCAGCAGTGAACCGCGGACAGGGGGGTACGAGCAGTACTTC	CASSEPRTGGYEQYF
TRBV6-6	TRBD1	TRBJ1-1	.	TGTGCCAGCAGTTTGGGACAGGGCTTCACTGAAGCTTTCTTT	CASSLGQGFTEAFF
TRBV10-1	.	TRBJ2-1	few	TGCGCCAGCAGTGAGTCCTCGGTCCCCGGGCAGTTCTTC	CASSESSVPGQFF
TRBV6-1	TRBD1	TRBJ1-1	.	TGTGCCAGCAGTGAGTACAGGGGAATGACTGAAGCTTTCTTT	CASSEYRGMTEAFF
TRBV10-3	TRBD1	TRBJ2-2	.	TGTGCCATCAGTGAGTCGCAGGGGGAAACCGGGGAGCTGTTTTTT	CAISESQGETGELFF
TRBV7-7	.	TRBJ2-3	.	TGTGCTAGCAGCAAGGGGTGGGCGGGCACAGATACGCAGTATTTT	CASSKGWAGTDTQYF
TRBV7-8	.	TRBJ1-2	.	TGTGCCAGCAGCTTAGACAGTAACTATGGCTACACCTTC	CASSLDSNYGYTF
TRBV10-1	TRBD1	TRBJ1-1	.	TGCGCCAGCAGTCCGGGGGACAGTCTCACTGAAGCTTTCTTT	CASSPGDSLTEAFF
TRBV2	TRBD2	TRBJ2-7	.	TGTGCCAGCAGTGAAGTTTCGGGGGGGCCCTACGAGCAGTACTTC	CASSEVSGGPYEQYF
TRBV6-1	.	TRBJ2-7	.	TGTGCCAGCAGTGTATCCAGGGGCTACGAGCAGTACTTC	CASSVSRGYEQYF
TRBV10-3	.	TRBJ1-4	.	TGTGCCATCAGTGATTCAGGGTTTAGTGAAAAACTGTTTTTT	CAISDSGFSEKLFF
TRBV7-2	TRBD2	TRBJ2-3	.	TGTGCCAGCAGCTCCCATAGCGGGGGGTCCCCTCGCACAGATACGCAGTATTTT	CASSSHSGGSPRTDTQYF
TRBV5-1	.	TRBJ1-2	once	TGCGCCAGCAGCTCGGGGAACGGCTATGGCTACACCTTC	CASSSGNGYGYTF
TRBV11-2	.	TRBJ1-3	.	TGTGCCAGCAGCTCGAGTTGGTCTGGAAACACCATATATTTT	CASSSSWSGNTIYF
TRBV5-6	TRBD1	TRBJ2-3	few	TGTGCCAGCAGCTCGACAGGGGCAAGCACAGATACGCAGTATTTT	CASSSTGASTDTQYF
TRBV15	TRBD2	TRBJ2-7	.	TGTGCCACCAGCAGAGATCCAGCGGGGGGCTACGAGCAGTACTTC	CATSRDPAGGYEQYF
TRBV7-8	.	TRBJ1-6	.	TGTGCCAGCAGTCGTGCGGGGCTTCCGAGTTCACCCCTCCACTTT	CASSRAGLPSSPLHF
TRBV7-9	.	TRBJ1-2	.	TGTTCCAGCAGCTTAGCAGGGGATGGCTACACCTTC	CSSSLAGDGYTF
TRBV2	.	TRBJ1-3	.	TGTGCCAGCAGCTCCCCCGAAGCCTCTGGAAACACCATATATTTT	CASSSPEASGNTIYF
TRBV2	.	TRBJ1-5	.	TGTGCCAGCAGTGACAGGGTGAACAATCAGCCCCAGCATTTT	CASSDRVNNQPQHF
TRBV18	TRBD2	TRBJ2-5	.	TGTGCCAGCTCCGACCCTAGCGGGGGCCGGGAGACCCAGTACTTC	CASSDPSGGRETQYF
TRBV6-6	.	TRBJ2-1	.	TGTGCCAGCAGTTACGAGGCCTACAATGAGCAGTTCTTC	CASSYEAYNEQFF
TRBV27	TRBD1	TRBJ2-7	.	TGTGCCAGCAGTTTCCAGGGGGCCTACGAGCAGTACTTC	CASSFQGAYEQYF
TRBV30	.	TRBJ2-3	.	TGTGCCTGGAGTGTAGGCGGGAGCACAGATACGCAGTATTTT	CAWSVGGSTDTQYF
TRBV4-1	TRBD1	TRBJ2-3	.	TGCGCCAGCAACTGGGGTGCAGGGGGCGCAGATACGCAGTATTTT	CASNWGAGGADTQYF
TRBV30	.	TRBJ2-7	.	TGTGCCTGGAGTGGACAGGCCGGCTACGAGCAGTACTTC	CAWSGQAGYEQYF
TRBV28	TRBD1	TRBJ2-7	.	TGTGCCAGCTCCCGGGTTGACAGGGGGGATAACGAGCAGTACTTC	CASSRVDRGDNEQYF
TRBV11-2	.	TRBJ2-7	.	TGTGCCAGCAGCTTAGAGTTACAGACCTACGAGCAGTACTTC	CASSLELQTYEQYF
TRBV11-3	.	TRBJ1-2	.	TGTGCCAGCAGCTCGAGGAGGACAGAGAATAACTATGGCTACACCTTC	CASSSRRTENNYGYTF
TRBV10-3	.	TRBJ1-1	.	TGTGCCATCACTGGGGAGATGAGCACTGAAGCTTTCTTT	CAITGEMSTEAFF
TRBV7-9	TRBD2	TRBJ2-7	.	TGTGCCAGCAGCTTAGGGCTGGCTAGCGGGGGTGACGAGCAGTACTTC	CASSLGLASGGDEQYF
TRBV10-2	TRBD1	TRBJ2-5	once	TGCGCCACTTCCATCCAAGGGGGCGAGACCCAGTACTTC	CATSIQGGETQYF
TRBV9	.	TRBJ1-2	once	TGTGCCAGCAGCGTAGGGGGCCGGGCGGACTATGGCTACACCTTC	CASSVGGRADYGYTF
TRBV18	TRBD1	TRBJ1-1	.	TGTGCCAGCTCGGGACAGGCCAACACTGAAGCTTTCTTT	CASSGQANTEAFF
TRBV5-1	.	TRBJ2-4	.	TGCGCCAGCAGCTTAAATACAGGGGAGGTGGCCAAAAACATTCAGTACTTC	CASSLNTGEVAKNIQYF
TRBV5-1	.	TRBJ2-1	.	TGCGCCAGCAGCTTGGTATCAGGGTCCTCCTACAATGAGCAGTTCTTC	CASSLVSGSSYNEQFF
TRBV7-8	.	TRBJ1-6	.	TGTGCCAGCAGCCCGCTCGGTAGGACTTGGTCACCCCTCCACTTT	CASSPLGRTWSPLHF
TRBV7-2	.	TRBJ1-4	few	TGTGCCAGCAGCTCTCCAGAAGGGGGTTGGTCGGGAAAACTGTTTTTT	CASSSPEGGWSGKLFF
TRBV9	.	TRBJ2-7	once	TGTGCCAGCAGCGTCGCCCTTAGCTCCTACGAGCAGTACTTC	CASSVALSSYEQYF
TRBV7-9	TRBD1	TRBJ2-7	.	TGTGCCAGCAGGGGACAGGGGGGTTCCTACGAGCAGTACTTC	CASRGQGGSYEQYF
TRBV7-7	.	TRBJ2-1	.	TGTGCTAGCAGCTTAGCGCCCGGGTTGCCCTACAATGAGCAGTTCTTC	CASSLAPGLPYNEQFF
TRBV29-1	TRBD2	TRBJ2-7	.	TGCAGCGTTGAAAGTAGGTCGGGGGGGCTATACGAGCAGTACTTC	CSVESRSGGLYEQYF
TRBV6-1	TRBD1	TRBJ2-7	.	TGTGCCAGCAGTAGCCGACAGGGGGCCTACGAGCAGTACTTC	CASSSRQGAYEQYF